The entry below describes one T cell receptor (beta chain). Its matching antigen is unknown. The data were taken from a study of cytomegalovirus exposure and HLA in healthy donors. Germline CDR1 MNHEY, CDR2 SVGAGI. The CDR3 length is 16 residues. Trimming took 3 bases from V and 0 from J, leaving 9 bases between them. General study findings and limits: TCR beta sequences reportedly predicted most subjects' HLA-A and HLA-B alleles accurately. The classifier reportedly diagnosed cytomegalovirus status with high specificity and sensitivity.

Vbeta (60) and Jbeta (13) primers were used in the PCR. The protocol was immunoSEQ multiplex PCR, while the TCRdb copy is restricted to in-frame clones and leaves out a portion. Its listing shows 45,000 to 60,000 clones. This chain uses TRBV6-5 with TRBJ2-6, with D maybe TRBD1 (6 bases). Input material: PBMCs. The origin of this receptor is a male donor in good health and CMV-seronegative. The CDR3 sequence: CASSYGGHSGANVLTF. The CDR3 DNA reads TGTGCCAGCAGTTATGGGGGACACTCTGGGGCCAACGTCCTGACTTTC.